This T cell receptor (beta chain) was identified in a study of radiotherapy plus CTLA-4 blockade in lung cancer. Study-wide context: Disease control was achieved by about 29% of patients, and objective responses by 18%.

Regarding this clone: Its antigen is not known.

Study-level results: Early clonal dynamics of blood T cells, together with interferon-beta, were reported as the best response predictor. Radiotherapy was combined with ipilimumab, and tumor-derived TCR clones then expanded in blood.

V dropped 7 bases and J dropped 1; count of bases not matched to a gene: 7. This CDR3 spans 14 amino acids. From germline, CDR1 is ENHRY and CDR2 SYGVKD. Assay used: immunoSEQ multiplex PCR; TCRdb lists only in-frame clones, some missing. This table holds over 11,000 clones, approximately 87% found once. Ipilimumab CTLA-4 blockade and focal radiation were given to patients with chemo-refractory metastatic non-small-cell lung cancer. The chain has TRBV10-3 and TRBJ2-7, with TRBD2 matching 7 bases. The sequence came from a human donor with non-small cell lung cancer that progressed on radiotherapy plus ipilimumab. Some clones in this sample may be carry-over from other donors' samples. Here the sequenced sample was peripheral blood, taken from a patient treated with radiotherapy plus ipilimumab. The CDR3 reads CAIKGLGMSYEQYF. CDR3 DNA sequence: TGTGCCATCAAAGGACTAGGGATGTCCTACGAGCAGTACTTC.